This paragraph reports one T cell receptor beta chain. Its matching antigen is unknown. The sample is drawn from a study of OX40 agonist ivuxolimab in advanced cancers. This table comes from immunoSEQ multiplex PCR, and its TCRdb copy is limited to in-frame clones, with some not included. Of under 20,000 clones listed, 80% to 95% are singletons. Trimming pared 3 bases from V and 5 bases from J, leaving 16 bases between. CDR3 length: 14 residues. From germline, CDR1 is GTSNPN and CDR2 SVGIG (reference sequence). Regarding the study as a whole: Compared with others, partial responders at 0.1-3.0 mg/kg displayed clonal expansion among the lowest.

J is TRBJ2-5 and V is TRBV30; possible D gene TRBD2, 5 bases. The receptor was derived from an adult with an advanced solid tumor such as melanoma, head and neck, liver or kidney cancer. Sequences were derived from CD4+ or CD8+ T cells sorted from blood, sampled in a trial of the OX40 agonist ivuxolimab. CDR3 nucleotide sequence: TGTGCCTGGAGCGGACTCGGATCCAGGGAGACCCAGTACTTC. This gives the protein CAWSGLGSRETQYF.